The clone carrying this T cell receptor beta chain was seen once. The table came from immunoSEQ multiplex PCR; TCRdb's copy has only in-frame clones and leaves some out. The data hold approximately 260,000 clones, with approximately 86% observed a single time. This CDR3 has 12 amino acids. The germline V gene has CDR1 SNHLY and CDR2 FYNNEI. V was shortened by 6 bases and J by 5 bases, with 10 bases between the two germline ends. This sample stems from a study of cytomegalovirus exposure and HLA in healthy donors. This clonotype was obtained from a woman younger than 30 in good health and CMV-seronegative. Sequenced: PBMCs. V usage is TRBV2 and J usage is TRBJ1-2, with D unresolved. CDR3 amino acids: CASSPNDYGYTF. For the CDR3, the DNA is TGTGCCAGCAGCCCTAATGATTATGGCTACACCTTC.